Below are 23 T cell receptor beta chains sequenced from a single sample in a study of T cell responses to AZD1222 COVID-19 vaccine. Assay: immunoSEQ multiplex PCR; the TCRdb copy retains only in-frame clones and omits some. The sample lists some 180,000 clones; around 90% were seen once. The material sequenced was peripheral blood, taken 28 days after the second dose of the MenACWY control vaccine. Every receptor here comes from an adult who received the MenACWY meningococcal vaccine as a control.

The chain combines TRBV14 with TRBJ2-1, with 7 nucleotides matching TRBD1. Germline lookup yields CDR1 SGHDN and CDR2 FVKESK. The CDR3 consists of 16 residues. The J segment lost 3 bases and the V segment lost 4 bases, leaving 9 bases of the junction unmatched. The CDR3 sequence is CASSRNRGAGYNEQFF. The CDR3 nucleotides are TGTGCCAGCAGCCGCAACAGGGGAGCAGGCTACAATGAGCAGTTCTTC.

This chain joins TRBV9 and TRBJ1-5; D is ambiguous. This CDR3 is 15 amino acids long. Germline V gene lookup returns CDR1 SGDLS and CDR2 YYNGEE. The V end was cut by 0 bases, the J end by 0 bases, with 7 bases between. The CDR3 sequence is CASSVGNYSNQPQHF. In nucleotides, the CDR3 is TGTGCCAGCAGCGTAGGAAATTATAGCAATCAGCCCCAGCATTTT.

This chain links TRBV11-2 with TRBJ1-6; D is undetermined. V dropped 5 bases and J dropped 13 bases, with 12 bases sitting between them. This CDR3 is 12 amino acids long. Germline values: CDR1 SGHAT, CDR2 FQNNGV. In nucleotides, the CDR3 is TGTGCCAGCAGCCTCGGCGTAGGCCCCCTCCACTTT. This codes for CASSLGVGPLHF. The complete variable domain, with remaining parts taken from reference TRBV11-2 and TRBJ1-6, reads EAGVAQSPRYKIIEKRQSVAFWCNPISGHATLYWYQQILGQGPKLLIQFQNNGVVDDSQLPKDRFSAERLKGVDSTLKIQPAKLEDSAVYLCASSLGVGPLHFGNGTRLTVT.

V usage is TRBV10-2 and J usage is TRBJ2-1, with 8 bases fitting TRBD1. The CDR3 loop spans 15 amino acids. Germline CDR1 WSHSY, CDR2 SAAADI. V lost 7 bases and J lost 2; bases outside the gene matches: 7. CDR3 protein: CASKAGTGPYNEQFF. The DNA of the CDR3 is TGCGCCAGCAAGGCCGGGACAGGTCCCTACAATGAGCAGTTCTTC.

Concerning this clone itself: Additional DNA sequences in this sample encode the identical CDR3. This chain connects TRBV7-8 to TRBJ1-5, with D maybe TRBD1 (6 bases). Germline loops: CDR1 SGHVS, CDR2 FQNEAQ. The CDR3 is made up of 15 amino acids. Trimming pared 1 base from V and 4 bases from J, leaving 11 bases between. CDR3: CASSLDRVSNQPQHF. CDR3 coding DNA: TGTGCCAGCAGCTTAGACAGGGTTAGTAATCAGCCCCAGCATTTT.

The chain joins TRBV2 to TRBJ1-1; the D is unclear. The CDR3 has 14 residues. The germline CDR1 and CDR2 sequences are SNHLY and FYNNEI. V was cut by 3 bases and J by 5 bases, with 13 bases left in between. CDR3 loop: CASSDVGVDTEAFF. The CDR3 nucleotides read TGTGCCAGCAGTGATGTGGGAGTGGATACTGAAGCTTTCTTT.

This rearrangement joins TRBV27 to TRBJ1-5, with a tentative D call TRBD1 (5 bases). The CDR3 is 15 residues long. Trimming took 5 bases from V and 9 from J, leaving 20 bases between them. CDR1 and CDR2 from the germline V gene are MNHEY and SMNVEV (reference sequence). CDR3 loop: CASSPVMGGVWPQHF. CDR3 coding DNA: TGTGCCAGCAGTCCCGTGATGGGGGGGGTATGGCCCCAGCATTTT.

CDR3 loop: CASSLVATRGEQFF. The CDR3 region has the DNA TGTGCCAGCAGCTTAGTTGCGACGAGGGGTGAGCAGTTCTTC. The rearrangement joins TRBV7-9 to TRBJ2-1; D assignment may be TRBD1 or TRBD2 (5 bases each). The length of the CDR3 is 14 residues. Germline V gene lookup returns CDR1 SEHNR and CDR2 FQNEAQ (reference sequence). V gave up 1 base and J gave up 9 bases, with 13 bases separating them.

The chain joins TRBV6-5 to TRBJ2-1; 14 bases are shared with TRBD2. The trim removed 6 bases at V and 8 bases at J, leaving 6 bases unmatched. The CDR3 extends over 15 amino acids. The germline CDR1 and CDR2 sequences are MNHEY and SVGAGI. CDR3 in amino acids: CASSTGTSGSYEQFF. CDR3 nucleotide sequence: TGTGCCAGCAGCACCGGGACTAGCGGGAGTTATGAGCAGTTCTTC.

The chain couples TRBV28 to TRBJ1-6; D gene uncertain. V was pared by 8 bases and J by 7 bases, with 12 bases between. Germline CDR1 reads MDHEN; CDR2 reads SYDVKM. This CDR3 spans 13 amino acids. The CDR3 reads CASSLFINSPLHF. The DNA for the CDR3 is TGTGCCAGCTCCCTCTTTATAAATTCACCCCTCCACTTT.

The chain is built from TRBV19 and TRBJ2-2, with 7 bases fitting TRBD2. The ends lost 4 bases at V and 4 bases at J; junction bases unmatched: 6. CDR3 length equals 15 residues. Germline V CDR1 and CDR2: LNHDA, SQIVND (reference sequence). CDR3 DNA sequence: TGTGCCAGTAGTAAGGAGTCGGGGGGCACCGGGGAGCTGTTTTTT. Protein sequence: CASSKESGGTGELFF.

The rearrangement joins TRBV7-3 to TRBJ1-1; 9 bases align to TRBD1. The CDR3 has 14 amino acids. The germline V gene encodes CDR1 SGHTA and CDR2 FQGTGA. Trimming cost V 6 bases and J 5 bases; bases outside gene matches: 7. The CDR3 loop reads CASSSQGARTEAFF. In DNA, the CDR3 is TGTGCCAGCAGTTCACAGGGGGCGCGTACTGAAGCTTTCTTT.

This clone turned up a few times. The chain links TRBV5-4 to TRBJ1-1, with 10 positions matching TRBD1. CDR1 is SGHNT, CDR2 YYREEE, per germline (reference sequence). Unmatched junction bases numbered 2, after V lost 4 bases and J lost 2 bases. The CDR3 is made up of 14 amino acids. The CDR3 sequence: CASSRQGANTEAFF. DNA for the CDR3: TGTGCCAGCAGCCGACAGGGGGCTAACACTGAAGCTTTCTTT. Using reference TRBV5-4 and TRBJ1-1 for the parts outside the CDR3, the full variable domain is ETGVTQSPTHLIKTRGQQVTLRCSSQSGHNTVSWYQQALGQGPQFIFQYYREEENGRGNFPPRFSGLQFPNYSSELNVNALELDDSALYLCASSRQGANTEAFFGQGTRLTVV.

The J gene is TRBJ1-4, the V gene TRBV30; perhaps TRBD1 as D (5 bases). Germline V CDR1 and CDR2: GTSNPN, SVGIG (reference sequence). The length of the CDR3 is 15 residues. V was trimmed by 4 bases and J by 7 bases, leaving 19 bases between them. The CDR3 DNA sequence: TGTGCCTGGACCCCCCCCAGGGTAGGAGCTGAAAAACTGTTTTTT. Residues: CAWTPPRVGAEKLFF.

In DNA form, the CDR3 reads TGTGCCAGCTCACCCCAGGAAGTGACAGCTAATCAGCCCCAGCATTTT. Translation: CASSPQEVTANQPQHF. This sequence joins TRBV18 and TRBJ1-5, with D tentatively TRBD1 (5 bases). V was shortened by 3 bases and J by 4 bases, with 16 bases between the two germline ends. Germline lookup yields CDR1 KGHSH and CDR2 LQKENI. This CDR3 spans 16 amino acids.

The chain carries TRBV19 and TRBJ2-3, with D possibly matching TRBD2 (6 bases). CDR1 is LNHDA, CDR2 SQIVND, per germline (reference sequence). V dropped 10 bases and J dropped 0 bases, with 14 bases sitting between them. CDR3 length equals 14 residues. CDR3 nucleotide sequence: TGTGCCACCCCACGGGAGTCTAGCACAGATACGCAGTATTTT. Its translation is CATPRESSTDTQYF.

Here the CDR3 reads CASSSPRGGRRGYTF. Here the CDR3 DNA reads TGTGCCAGCAGTTCCCCCAGGGGGGGGCGTCGTGGCTACACCTTC. The chain joins TRBV27 to TRBJ1-2, with 7 bases aligning to TRBD1. The CDR3 contains 15 residues. V lost 4 bases to trimming and J lost 7 bases; unmatched junction nucleotides: 12. CDR1 is MNHEY and CDR2 is SMNVEV in the germline V gene (reference sequence).

In its sample, this clone was seen once. The gene calls are TRBV28 and TRBJ2-3, with D possibly matching TRBD2 (6 bases). This CDR3 has 15 residues. V lost 6 bases and J 2 bases, leaving 15 bases between the germline ends. From germline, CDR1 is MDHEN and CDR2 SYDVKM. The CDR3 region has the DNA TGTGCCAGCAGCAAAGGGGCGGGATTCACAGATACGCAGTATTTT. Protein product: CASSKGAGFTDTQYF.

The DNA of the CDR3 is TGTGCCAGCAGGTCCGGGGGGACTGAAGCTTTCTTT. Translation: CASRSGGTEAFF. The gene calls are TRBV6-5 and TRBJ1-1, with a weak D call TRBD1 (5 bases). The V and J ends lost 6 bases and 5 bases respectively, with 10 bases between them. Germline V gives CDR1 MNHEY, CDR2 SVGAGI. The CDR3 runs to 12 residues.

The chain links TRBV19 to TRBJ1-4; TRBD1 might be the D (5 bases). This CDR3 is built from 14 residues. CDR1 is LNHDA and CDR2 is SQIVND in the germline V gene (reference sequence). The V and J ends lost 7 bases and 4 bases respectively, with 13 bases between them. CDR3 in DNA: TGTGCCAGTAACGGGGGGGATCTTAATGAAAAACTGTTTTTT. Translation: CASNGGDLNEKLFF.

The J gene is TRBJ1-2, the V gene TRBV9; possibly TRBD1 for D (6 bases). CDR1 is SGDLS, CDR2 YYNGEE, per germline. Trimming cost V 3 bases and J 6 bases, with 24 bases left between them. The CDR3 contains 17 residues. CDR3 sequence (DNA): TGTGCCAGCAGCGCGTACCTTAGGAGTGTAGGGGGTGATGGCTACACCTTC. Its protein product is CASSAYLRSVGGDGYTF.

The chain links TRBV5-1 to TRBJ2-3, with a tentative D call TRBD1 (5 bases). The CDR3 sequence is 14 residues long. The ends were cut back, 3 bases at V and 4 bases at J, with 12 bases in the middle. Germline lookup yields CDR1 SGHRS and CDR2 YFSETQ. The CDR3 DNA reads as TGCGCCAGCAGCTACGACAGTGGGCCAGATACGCAGTATTTT. It yields the protein CASSYDSGPDTQYF.

The rearrangement links TRBV15 to TRBJ2-3, with TRBD2 matching 11 bases. This CDR3 spans 16 amino acids. The V gene's germline CDR1 is LNHNV and CDR2 YYDKDF (reference sequence). Trimming removed 5 bases from V and 0 bases from J; junction bases left unmatched: 4. The CDR3 region has the DNA TGTGCCACCAGCCGTGGGACTAGCGGTAGCACAGATACGCAGTATTTT. Amino acid sequence: CATSRGTSGSTDTQYF.